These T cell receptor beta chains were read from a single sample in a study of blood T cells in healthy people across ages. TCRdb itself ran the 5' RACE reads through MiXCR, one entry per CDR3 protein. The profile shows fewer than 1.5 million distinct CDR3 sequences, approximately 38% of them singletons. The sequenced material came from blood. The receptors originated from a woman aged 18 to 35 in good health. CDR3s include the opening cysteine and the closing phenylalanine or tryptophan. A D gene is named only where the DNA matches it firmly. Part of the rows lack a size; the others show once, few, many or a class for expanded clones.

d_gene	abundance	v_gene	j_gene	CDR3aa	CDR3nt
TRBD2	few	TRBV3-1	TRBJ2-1	CASSQGLAGGRDEQFF	TGTGCCAGCAGCCAAGGGCTAGCGGGAGGCCGGGATGAGCAGTTCTTC
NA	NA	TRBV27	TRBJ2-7	CASSVGSPTEQYF	TGTGCCAGCTCCGTCGGCTCCCCCACTGAGCAGTACTTC
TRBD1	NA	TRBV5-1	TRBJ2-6	CASSGTGGVDSGANVLTF	TGCGCCAGCAGCGGTACAGGGGGTGTGGACTCTGGGGCCAACGTCCTGACTTTC
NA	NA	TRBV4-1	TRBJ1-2	CASSQGIQATNYGYTF	TGCGCCAGCAGCCAAGGGATACAGGCAACTAACTATGGCTACACCTTC
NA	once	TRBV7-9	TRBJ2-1	CASSLSPGGTKTKFF	TGTGCCAGCAGCTTATCCCCTGGCGGGACAAAAACCAAGTTCTTC
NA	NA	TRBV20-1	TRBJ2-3	CSVRRDRTTRSADTQYF	TGCAGTGTCAGGAGGGACCGGACTACTAGGAGTGCAGATACGCAGTATTTT
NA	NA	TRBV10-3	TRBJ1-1	CAANLGLNTEAFF	TGTGCCGCTAACTTGGGACTGAACACTGAAGCTTTCTTT
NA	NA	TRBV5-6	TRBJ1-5	CASSLGIEGYNQPQHF	TGTGCCAGCAGCCTGGGAATTGAGGGTTATAATCAGCCCCAGCATTTT
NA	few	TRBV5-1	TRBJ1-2	CASSSAGDTYGYTF	TGCGCCAGCAGCTCCGCTGGGGACACCTACGGCTACACCTTC
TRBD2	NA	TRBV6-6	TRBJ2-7	CASSYSTSGDYEQYF	TGTGCCAGCAGTTACTCTACTAGCGGGGACTACGAGCAGTACTTC
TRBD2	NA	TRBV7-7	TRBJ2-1	CASSYSGRAGNEQFF	TGTGCCAGCAGCTATAGCGGGAGGGCCGGGAATGAGCAGTTCTTC
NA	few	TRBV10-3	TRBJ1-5	CAISEVQGITNQPQHF	TGTGCCATCAGTGAGGTGCAGGGAATTACCAATCAGCCCCAGCATTTT
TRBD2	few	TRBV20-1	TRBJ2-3	CSPLAGERDTQYF	TGCAGCCCACTAGCGGGAGAAAGAGATACGCAGTATTTT
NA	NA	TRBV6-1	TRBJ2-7	CASIERAYEQYF	TGTGCCAGCATCGAACGGGCCTACGAGCAGTACTTC
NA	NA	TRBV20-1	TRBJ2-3	CSPPHPDSNTQYF	TGCAGCCCACCCCACCCAGATTCAAATACGCAGTATTTT